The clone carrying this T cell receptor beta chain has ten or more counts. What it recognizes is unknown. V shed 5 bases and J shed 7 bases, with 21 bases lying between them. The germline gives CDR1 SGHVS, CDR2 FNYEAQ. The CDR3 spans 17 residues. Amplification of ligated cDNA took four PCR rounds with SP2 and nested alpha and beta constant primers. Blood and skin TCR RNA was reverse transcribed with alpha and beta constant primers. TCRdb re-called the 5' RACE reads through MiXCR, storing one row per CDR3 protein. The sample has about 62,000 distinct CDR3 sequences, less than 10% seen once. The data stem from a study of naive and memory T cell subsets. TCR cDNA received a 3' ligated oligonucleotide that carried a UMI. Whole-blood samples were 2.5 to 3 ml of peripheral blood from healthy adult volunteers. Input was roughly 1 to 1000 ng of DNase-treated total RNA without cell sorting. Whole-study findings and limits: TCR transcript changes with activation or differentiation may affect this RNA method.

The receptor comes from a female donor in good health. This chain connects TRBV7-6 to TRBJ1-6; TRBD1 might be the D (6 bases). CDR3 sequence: CASSPSPRAGVNSPLHF. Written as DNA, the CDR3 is TGTGCCAGCAGCCCCTCCCCTAGGGCAGGGGTGAATTCACCCCTCCACTTT. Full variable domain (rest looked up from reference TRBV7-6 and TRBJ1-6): GAGVSQSPRYKVTKRGQDVALRCDPISGHVSLYWYRQALGQGPEFLTYFNYEAQQDKSGLPNDRFSAERPEGSISTLTIQRTEQRDSAMYRCASSPSPRAGVNSPLHFGNGTRLTVT.